This T cell receptor (beta chain) was observed in a study of a mutant IDH1 vaccine in newly diagnosed glioma. Across the whole study: Vaccination began 4-6 weeks post radiotherapy alone, or with temozolomide cycles. Of the patients given treatment, roughly 60% were male and approximately 38% were female, and a mean age of about 44 years was recorded. Earlier treatment was radiotherapy, temozolomide, or both, with most getting both.

Time point: week 23, last vaccination. Every single dose of the vaccine, 300 ug of mutant IDH1 20-mer peptide, came with topical imiquimod. The data were produced by immunoSEQ multiplex PCR, yet TCRdb's version contains in-frame clones alone and is incomplete. There are 25,000 to 35,000 clones in the sample; less than 90% occur only once, and over 7% lies in the top ten. This CDR3 comprises 11 residues. Germline V gene sequence: CDR1 MNHNS, CDR2 SASEGT. The V gene lost 6 bases and the J gene lost 5 bases, with 7 bases spanning the gap. For this clone: Its antigen remains unknown.

The material sequenced was PBMCs, taken from a glioma patient whose treatment included an IDH1 peptide vaccine. The TCR comes from a woman aged 18 to 35 with glioma. The J gene is TRBJ1-2, the V gene TRBV6-1; no reliable D call. The CDR3 loop reads CASRWVYGYTF. Here the CDR3 DNA reads TGTGCCAGCAGGTGGGTGTATGGCTACACCTTC.